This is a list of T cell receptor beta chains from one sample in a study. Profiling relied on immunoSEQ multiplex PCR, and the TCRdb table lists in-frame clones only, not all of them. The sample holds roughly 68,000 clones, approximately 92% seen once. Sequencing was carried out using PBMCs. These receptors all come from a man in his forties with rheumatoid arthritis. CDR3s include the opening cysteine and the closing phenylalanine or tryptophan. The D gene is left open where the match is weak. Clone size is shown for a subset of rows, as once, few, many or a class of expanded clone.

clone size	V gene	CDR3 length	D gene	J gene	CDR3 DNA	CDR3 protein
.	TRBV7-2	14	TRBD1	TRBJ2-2	TGTGCCAGCAGGGGACAGGGGGCTACCGGGGAGCTGTTTTTT	CASRGQGATGELFF
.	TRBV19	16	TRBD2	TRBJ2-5	TGTGCCAGTAGTACATTAGCGGGGGGGAGGCAAGAGACCCAGTACTTC	CASSTLAGGRQETQYF
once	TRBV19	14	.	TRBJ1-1	TGTGCCAGTACCCTGGACACCCGGAACACTGAAGCTTTCTTT	CASTLDTRNTEAFF
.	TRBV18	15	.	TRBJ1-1	TGTGCCAGCTCACTCATTGGACGGACGAACACTGAAGCTTTCTTT	CASSLIGRTNTEAFF
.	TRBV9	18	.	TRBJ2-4	TGTGCCAGCAGCCCCGAGGGTAGGGGGGCTCTTGCCAAAAACATTCAGTACTTC	CASSPEGRGALAKNIQYF
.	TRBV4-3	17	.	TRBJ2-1	TGCGCCAGCAGCCAAGCCTCCGGGACTTCCTCCTACAATGAGCAGTTCTTC	CASSQASGTSSYNEQFF
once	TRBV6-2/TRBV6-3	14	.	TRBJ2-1	TGTGCCAGCAGTCCCTCAACGTACTACAATGAGCAGTTCTTC	CASSPSTYYNEQFF
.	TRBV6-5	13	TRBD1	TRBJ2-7	TGTGCCAGCGGGGGGACAGGGTTTTACGAGCAGTACTTC	CASGGTGFYEQYF
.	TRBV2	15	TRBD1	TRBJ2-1	TGTGCCAGCAGTGAACAGACAGGGCCGTACAATGAGCAGTTCTTC	CASSEQTGPYNEQFF
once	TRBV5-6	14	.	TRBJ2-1	TGTGCCAGCAGCCCGGACACTTCCTACAATGAGCAGTTCTTC	CASSPDTSYNEQFF
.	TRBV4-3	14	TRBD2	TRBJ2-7	TGCGCCAGCAGCCACTGGGCGGGAGGGCGCGAGCAGTACTTC	CASSHWAGGREQYF
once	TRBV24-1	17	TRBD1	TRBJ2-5	TGTGCCACCAGTGATCTGGGACAGGGCTTGGGGTTGGAGACCCAGTACTTC	CATSDLGQGLGLETQYF
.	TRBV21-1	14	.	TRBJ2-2	TGTGCCAGCAGCGAACAAGTCAACACCGGGGAGCTGTTTTTT	CASSEQVNTGELFF
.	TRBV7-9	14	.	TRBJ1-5	TGTGCCAGCAGTAAGACAGGAAGGGATCAGCCCCAGCATTTT	CASSKTGRDQPQHF
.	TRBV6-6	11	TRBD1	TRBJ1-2	TGTGCCAGCAGGACAGGGTATGGCTACACCTTC	CASRTGYGYTF
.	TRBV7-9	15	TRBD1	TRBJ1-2	TGTGCCAGCAGCTTGGGCCCGGACAGGGGCTATGGCTACACCTTC	CASSLGPDRGYGYTF
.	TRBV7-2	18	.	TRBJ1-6	TGTGCCAGCAGCTTACCACAGAGTAAGAGCTCCTATAATTCACCCCTCCACTTT	CASSLPQSKSSYNSPLHF
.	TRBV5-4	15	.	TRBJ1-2	TGTGCCAGCAGCCCGCGGGAAAAAGCTAACTATGGCTACACCTTC	CASSPREKANYGYTF
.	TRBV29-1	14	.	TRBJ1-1	TGCAGCGGACTGACAGACCCACTGAACACTGAAGCTTTCTTT	CSGLTDPLNTEAFF